The clone carrying this TCR beta chain was detected a few times. What it recognizes is unknown. V shed 4 bases and J shed 3 bases, with 10 bases lying between them. This CDR3 spans 14 amino acids. Germline V gives CDR1 MDHEN, CDR2 SYDVKM. TCRdb independently ran MiXCR on the RT-PCR reads; one entry per CDR3 protein. Of 600,000 to 850,000 distinct CDR3 sequences listed, 14% are singletons. The data are from a study of response to subunit inactivated influenza vaccine. Whole-study results and caveats: Each seasonal flu vaccination may recruit only limited new T cells, authors suggested.

V and J are TRBV28 and TRBJ2-4; D unresolved. The clonotype comes from a man aged 45-65 years who received an inactivated influenza vaccine. The sample here was PBMCs from blood, taken 14 to 15 days before vaccination. CDR3 coding DNA: TGTGCCAGCAGTTCTAGATGGATCAAAAACATTCAGTACTTC. Protein product: CASSSRWIKNIQYF.